This TCR beta chain was documented in a study of molecular identifiers for immune sequencing clone quantification. In the study overall: Naive CD8 cell RNA, from around 20,000 or 100,000 cells, was split five ways in replicates, with four sequenced.

MiXCR was run by TCRdb on the PCR reads, yielding one entry per CDR3 protein. Of 300,000 to 400,000 distinct CDR3 sequences listed, about 22% are singletons. The CDR3 contains 14 residues. V lost 7 bases and J lost 0, with 9 bases in between. From germline, CDR1 is SNHLY and CDR2 FYNNEI. Preparation of naive CD8 libraries involved roughly 19,000 to 1,100,000 sorted cells and 10%, 30% or 50% RNA. The CD8+CD4-CCR7+CD45RA+ phenotype defined the sorted naive CD8 T cells. This clonotype appeared many times. Sequenced sample: naive CD8+ T cells from blood, with Jurkat cell RNA spiked in. Stated subset: FACS-sorted CD8+CD4-CCR7+CD45RA+ naive T cells. The TCR sequence derives from a human donor in good health. Some libraries in this study had Jurkat cell RNA spiked in. V and J are TRBV2 and TRBJ1-4; possible D gene TRBD1, 5 bases. CDR3 in amino acids: CASMRGATNEKLFF. The CDR3 DNA sequence: TGTGCCAGCATGCGGGGGGCAACTAATGAAAAACTGTTTTTT. Looking up the rest from reference TRBV2 and TRBJ1-4 gives the full variable domain: EPEVTQTPSHQVTQMGQEVILRCVPISNHLYFYWYRQILGQKVEFLVSFYNNEISEKSEIFDDQFSVERPDGSNFTLKIRSTKLEDSAMYFCASMRGATNEKLFFGSGTQLSVL.